These 21 T cell receptor beta chains originate from one sample sequenced in a study of cytomegalovirus exposure and HLA in healthy donors. The study ran its PCR with 60 Vbeta and 13 Jbeta primers. Libraries were prepared by immunoSEQ multiplex PCR; TCRdb keeps only in-frame clonotypes and omits some of them. The table shows over 55,000 clones, with around 70% occurring only once. The specimen was PBMCs. Every receptor here comes from a woman aged 45-65 years in good health and CMV-seropositive.

CDR3 nucleotide sequence: TGCGCCAGCAGCCAAGGGAGGAGTTCACCCCTCCACTTT. Its protein is CASSQGRSSPLHF. V and J are TRBV4-3 and TRBJ1-6; D remains unclear. Trimming removed 1 base from V and 9 bases from J, with 7 bases in between. The CDR3 extends over 13 amino acids. Germline assignment: CDR1 LGHNA and CDR2 YSLEER.

The rearrangement links TRBV19 to TRBJ1-5; 7 bases line up with TRBD1. This CDR3 is 15 amino acids long. With 1 base clipped from V and 6 bases from J, the junction kept 6 bases outside the gene matches. CDR1 is LNHDA and CDR2 is SQIVND in the germline V gene (reference sequence). The CDR3 DNA follows: TGTGCCAGTAGTATAGGACAGGGTCTAAGTCAGCCCCAGCATTTT. Translation gives CASSIGQGLSQPQHF.

This clone has a single count. The rearrangement joins TRBV4-1 to TRBJ2-1; a weak D match, TRBD2 (7 bases). Per the germline V gene, CDR1 is MGHRA and CDR2 is YSYEKL. The CDR3 totals 17 residues. The ends were cut back, 0 bases at V and 0 bases at J, with 12 bases in the middle. CDR3 DNA sequence: TGCGCCAGCAGCCAAGATTGGCGGGGGCCCTCCTACAATGAGCAGTTCTTC. Its translation is CASSQDWRGPSYNEQFF.

The chain uses TRBV28 and TRBJ1-5; no firm D call. Between the trimmed V and J ends, which lost 6 bases and 1 base, there was a span of 13 bases. Germline lookup yields CDR1 MDHEN and CDR2 SYDVKM. The CDR3 covers 15 residues. The CDR3 protein is CASSLAGSSNQPQHF. Here the CDR3 DNA reads TGTGCCAGCAGCCTCGCGGGGAGCAGCAATCAGCCCCAGCATTTT.

CDR3 sequence reads: CASSLWQGALRTGELFF. The DNA for the CDR3 is TGTGCCAGCAGCTTATGGCAAGGGGCCCTTCGGACCGGGGAGCTGTTTTTT. The chain employs TRBV7-2 and TRBJ2-2, with D perhaps matching TRBD1 (5 bases). The CDR3 runs 17 residues. In germline, CDR1 is SGHTA, CDR2 FQGNSA. Trimming cost V 2 bases and J 5 bases, with 18 bases left between them.

This clone was counted only a few times. The CDR3 sequence: CASSSFSGGAGETQYF. The CDR3 DNA reads as TGTGCCAGCAGCTCCTTTAGCGGGGGGGCGGGAGAGACCCAGTACTTC. The genes are TRBV11-2 and TRBJ2-5; TRBD2 matches 11 bases. The CDR3 loop spans 16 amino acids. Germline CDR1 reads SGHAT; CDR2 reads FQNNGV. J lost 4 bases, V lost 4 bases, and 8 bases had no gene match.

The chain recombines TRBV7-2 with TRBJ1-6; 9 bases are a match to TRBD1. V shed 1 base, J shed 10 bases, and the junction held 5 bases outside the gene matches. The CDR3 totals 15 residues. CDR1 and CDR2 from the germline V gene are SGHTA and FQGNSA. The CDR3 is CASSLVYGTGSPLHF. The CDR3 region has the DNA TGTGCCAGCAGCTTAGTGTATGGGACAGGGTCACCCCTCCACTTT.

V and J are TRBV5-1 and TRBJ2-2; 7 positions agree with TRBD2. V shed 4 bases, J shed 2 bases, and the junction held 11 bases outside the gene matches. The CDR3 has 17 amino acids. CDR1 SGHRS and CDR2 YFSETQ come from the germline V gene. CDR3 residues: CASSVRLTGGNTGELFF. The CDR3 DNA reads as TGCGCCAGCAGCGTGAGACTAACGGGGGGAAACACCGGGGAGCTGTTTTTT.

With respect to this clone: This sample also contains other DNA sequences that code for the same CDR3. CDR3: CASSLEGQDNSPLHF. In DNA, the CDR3 is TGTGCCAGCAGCTTGGAGGGACAGGATAATTCACCCCTCCACTTT. The chain recombines TRBV7-2 with TRBJ1-6; 8 bases match TRBD1. Germline V lookup: CDR1 SGHTA, CDR2 FQGNSA. The CDR3 sequence is 15 residues long. With V trimmed by 3 bases and J by 5 bases, 3 bases remained unmatched.

V is TRBV9 and J is TRBJ2-6; TRBD2 matches 9 bases. Trimming removed 2 bases from V and 0 bases from J; junction bases left unmatched: 9. CDR3 size: 19 residues. Per germline, CDR1 SGDLS and CDR2 YYNGEE. The CDR3 here is CASSVRPSGDLSGANVLTF. The CDR3 DNA follows: TGTGCCAGCAGCGTCAGACCTAGCGGGGACCTCTCTGGGGCCAACGTCCTGACTTTC.

This clone was seen a handful of times. The rearrangement joins TRBV25-1 to TRBJ1-2; no reliable D call. The CDR3 length is 14 residues. With 2 bases removed from V and 4 bases from J, the gap between germline ends came to 11 bases. Per the germline V gene, CDR1 is MGHDK and CDR2 is SYGVNS. Here the CDR3 reads CASSEEGSAYGYTF. CDR3 DNA sequence: TGTGCCAGCAGTGAAGAGGGATCTGCCTATGGCTACACCTTC.

This rearrangement joins TRBV7-2 to TRBJ1-2; a weak D match, TRBD1 (5 bases). Trimming left V 4 bases short and J 4 bases short, with 13 bases between. CDR3 size: 14 residues. In germline, CDR1 is SGHTA, CDR2 FQGNSA. CDR3 sequence: CASSSQSRAYGYTF. As DNA, the CDR3 is TGTGCCAGCAGCTCCCAGTCCAGGGCCTATGGCTACACCTTC.

This chain links TRBV11-3 with TRBJ1-1, with D possibly matching TRBD1 (5 bases). The V end lost 5 bases, the J end lost 5 bases, and 12 bases lay between the germline ends. From germline, CDR1 is SGHNT and CDR2 YENEEA. The CDR3 length is 13 residues. Written as DNA, the CDR3 is TGTGCCAGCAGCCCTGGGGGGGGGACTGAAGCTTTCTTT. It encodes CASSPGGGTEAFF.

This clone showed up just a few times. The chain is built from TRBV2 and TRBJ1-2; D unresolved. Deletions cut 1 base from V and 7 bases from J, with 19 bases between. This CDR3 has 16 amino acids. From germline, CDR1 is SNHLY and CDR2 FYNNEI. Written as DNA, the CDR3 is TGTGCCAGCAGTGAAGATCTCCCCAATGCGGGGAGTGGCTACACCTTC. Encoded protein: CASSEDLPNAGSGYTF.

This clone is labeled medium-sized. The chain carries TRBV28 and TRBJ1-1; D gene uncertain. CDR1 and CDR2 (germline): MDHEN, SYDVKM. There are 14 residues in the CDR3. V was cut by 5 bases and J by 4 bases, with 14 bases left in between. The CDR3 spells CASSPEIPTTEAFF. The CDR3 region has the DNA TGTGCCAGCAGTCCTGAGATCCCTACCACTGAAGCTTTCTTT.

The rearrangement joins TRBV5-1 to TRBJ2-7; TRBD1 matches at 9 bases. With V trimmed by 4 bases and J by 3 bases, 14 bases remained unmatched. The germline CDR1 and CDR2 sequences are SGHRS and YFSETQ. This CDR3 region has 17 residues. The CDR3 DNA is TGCGCCAGCAGCCTACGAATACCGGGACAGGGCTACTACGAGCAGTACTTC. Translated, it gives CASSLRIPGQGYYEQYF.

The V call is TRBV4-1, the J call TRBJ2-7; 11 bases are shared with TRBD2. The trim removed 3 bases at V and 0 bases at J, leaving 10 bases unmatched. The CDR3 has 18 amino acids. Germline V gene sequence: CDR1 MGHRA, CDR2 YSYEKL. The DNA for the CDR3 is TGCGCCAGCAGCCACCAAATGACTAGCGGGATACTCTCCTACGAGCAGTACTTC. This gives the protein CASSHQMTSGILSYEQYF.

The chain joins TRBV2 to TRBJ2-2; possibly TRBD1 for D (5 bases). CDR3 length: 15 amino acids. Germline CDR1 reads SNHLY; CDR2 reads FYNNEI. V lost 4 bases and J 0 bases, leaving 9 bases between the germline ends. Here the CDR3 reads CASSADTPNTGELFF. The CDR3 DNA reads TGTGCCAGCAGTGCGGACACCCCGAACACCGGGGAGCTGTTTTTT. The full variable domain, with the rest looked up from reference TRBV2 and TRBJ2-2, is EPEVTQTPSHQVTQMGQEVILRCVPISNHLYFYWYRQILGQKVEFLVSFYNNEISEKSEIFDDQFSVERPDGSNFTLKIRSTKLEDSAMYFCASSADTPNTGELFFGEGSRLTVL.

V gene TRBV5-4 combines with J gene TRBJ2-7; 10 bases are shared with TRBD1. With V trimmed by 4 bases and J by 2 bases, 6 bases remained unmatched. This CDR3 is built from 15 residues. Germline assignment: CDR1 SGHNT and CDR2 YYREEE (reference sequence). CDR3 in amino acids: CASSRQGAHPYEQYF. DNA for the CDR3: TGTGCCAGCAGCAGACAGGGGGCGCACCCCTACGAGCAGTACTTC.

The J gene is TRBJ2-3, the V gene TRBV29-1; 13 nucleotides line up with TRBD2. The V gene's germline CDR1 is SQVTM and CDR2 ANQGSEA. This CDR3 is built from 15 residues. With 4 bases clipped from V and 4 bases from J, the junction kept 5 bases outside the gene matches. The CDR3 spells CSVGGTSGDPDTQYF. The DNA for the CDR3 is TGCAGCGTTGGGGGGACTAGCGGGGACCCAGATACGCAGTATTTT.

The chain recombines TRBV5-4 with TRBJ2-1, with a weak D call TRBD2 (6 bases). V lost 0 bases, J lost 6 bases, and 10 bases lay in between. The CDR3 length is 14 residues. Germline CDR1 is SGHNT and CDR2 is YYREEE (reference sequence). The CDR3 sequence is CASSLVDSGNEQFF. The CDR3 DNA sequence: TGTGCCAGCAGCTTGGTGGATAGCGGCAATGAGCAGTTCTTC.